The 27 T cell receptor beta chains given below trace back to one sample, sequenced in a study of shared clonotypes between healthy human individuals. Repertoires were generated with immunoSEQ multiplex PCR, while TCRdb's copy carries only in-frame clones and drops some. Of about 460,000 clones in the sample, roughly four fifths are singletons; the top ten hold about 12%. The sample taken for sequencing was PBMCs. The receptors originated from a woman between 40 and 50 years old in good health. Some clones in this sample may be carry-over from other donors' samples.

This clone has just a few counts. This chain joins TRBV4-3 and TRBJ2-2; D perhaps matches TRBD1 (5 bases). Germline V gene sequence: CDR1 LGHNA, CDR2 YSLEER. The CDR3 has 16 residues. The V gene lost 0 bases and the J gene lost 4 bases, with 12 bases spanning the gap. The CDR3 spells CASSQDPTQVTGELFF. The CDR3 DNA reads TGCGCCAGCAGCCAAGATCCCACACAGGTCACCGGGGAGCTGTTTTTT.

The CDR3 region has the DNA TGTGCCAGCCAGATGGGTTTCACGGGCACTGAAGCTTTCTTT. Its translation: CASQMGFTGTEAFF. The rearrangement uses TRBV2 and TRBJ1-1; D gene ambiguous. The CDR3 extends over 14 amino acids. CDR1 and CDR2 from the germline V gene are SNHLY and FYNNEI. V was trimmed by 8 bases and J by 4 bases, leaving 17 bases between them.

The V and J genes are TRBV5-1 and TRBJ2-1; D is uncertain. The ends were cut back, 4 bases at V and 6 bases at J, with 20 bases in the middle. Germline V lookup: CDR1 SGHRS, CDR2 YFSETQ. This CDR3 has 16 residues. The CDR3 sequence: CASSPLQAVELNEQFF. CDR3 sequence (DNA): TGCGCCAGCAGCCCCTTGCAGGCGGTTGAGCTCAATGAGCAGTTCTTC.

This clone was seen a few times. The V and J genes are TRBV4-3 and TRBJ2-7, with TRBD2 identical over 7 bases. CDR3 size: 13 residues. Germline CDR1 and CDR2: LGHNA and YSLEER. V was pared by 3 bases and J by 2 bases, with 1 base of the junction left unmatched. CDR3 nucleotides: TGCGCCAGCAGCCACGGACTAGCCTACGAGCAGTACTTC. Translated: CASSHGLAYEQYF.

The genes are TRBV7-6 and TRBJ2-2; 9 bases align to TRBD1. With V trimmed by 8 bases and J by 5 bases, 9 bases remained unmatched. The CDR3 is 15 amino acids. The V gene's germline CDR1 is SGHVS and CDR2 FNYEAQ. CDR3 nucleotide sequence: TGTGCCAGCGCCCGGAGGACAGGGGATACCGGGGAGCTGTTTTTT. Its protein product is CASARRTGDTGELFF. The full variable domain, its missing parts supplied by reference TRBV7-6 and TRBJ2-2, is GAGVSQSPRYKVTKRGQDVALRCDPISGHVSLYWYRQALGQGPEFLTYFNYEAQQDKSGLPNDRFSAERPEGSISTLTIQRTEQRDSAMYRCASARRTGDTGELFFGEGSRLTVL.

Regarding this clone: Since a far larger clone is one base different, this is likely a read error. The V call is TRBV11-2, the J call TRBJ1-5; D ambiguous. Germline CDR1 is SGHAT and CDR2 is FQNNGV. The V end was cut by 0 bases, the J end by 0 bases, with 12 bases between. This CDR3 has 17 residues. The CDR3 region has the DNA TGTGCCAGCAGCTTAGAAATGGCGGAGGTTAGCAATCAGCCCCAGCATTTT. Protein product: CASSLEMAEVSNQPQHF.

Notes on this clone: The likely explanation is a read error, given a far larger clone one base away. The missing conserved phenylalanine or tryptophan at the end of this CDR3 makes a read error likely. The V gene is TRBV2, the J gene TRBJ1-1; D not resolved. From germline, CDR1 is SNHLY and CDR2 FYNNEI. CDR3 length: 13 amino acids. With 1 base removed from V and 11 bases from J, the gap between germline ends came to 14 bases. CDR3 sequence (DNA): TGTGCCAGCAGTGAAGAGACTGGAGAGTTGGCTTTCCTT. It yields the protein CASSEETGELAFL.

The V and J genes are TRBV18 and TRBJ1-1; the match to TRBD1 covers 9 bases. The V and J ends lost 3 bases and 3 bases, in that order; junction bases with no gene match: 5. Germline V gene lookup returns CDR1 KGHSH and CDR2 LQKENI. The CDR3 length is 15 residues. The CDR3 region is CASSPWTGDHTEAFF. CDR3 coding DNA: TGTGCCAGCTCACCTTGGACAGGGGATCACACTGAAGCTTTCTTT.

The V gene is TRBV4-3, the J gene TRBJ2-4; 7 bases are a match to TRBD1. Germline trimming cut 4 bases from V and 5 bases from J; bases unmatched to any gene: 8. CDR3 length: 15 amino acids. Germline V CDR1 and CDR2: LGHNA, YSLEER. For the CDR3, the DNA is TGCGCCAGCAGCCCGTGGTGGGACAGACAAAACATTCAGTACTTC. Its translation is CASSPWWDRQNIQYF.

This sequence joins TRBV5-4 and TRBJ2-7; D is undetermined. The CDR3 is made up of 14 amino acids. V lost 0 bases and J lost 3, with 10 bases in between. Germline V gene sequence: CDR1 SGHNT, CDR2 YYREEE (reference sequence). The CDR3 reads CASSLDNEGYEQYF. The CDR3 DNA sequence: TGTGCCAGCAGCTTGGACAATGAAGGCTACGAGCAGTACTTC. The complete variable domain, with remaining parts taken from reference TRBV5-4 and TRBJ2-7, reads ETGVTQSPTHLIKTRGQQVTLRCSSQSGHNTVSWYQQALGQGPQFIFQYYREEENGRGNFPPRFSGLQFPNYSSELNVNALELDDSALYLCASSLDNEGYEQYFGPGTRLTVT.

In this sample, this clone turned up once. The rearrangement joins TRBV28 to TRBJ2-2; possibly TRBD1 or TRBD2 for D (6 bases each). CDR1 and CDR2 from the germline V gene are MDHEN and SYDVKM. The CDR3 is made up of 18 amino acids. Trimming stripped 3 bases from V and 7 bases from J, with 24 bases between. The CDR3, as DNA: TGTGCCAGCAGTTTCACGTCCGCTCGGGGGCCTGTCCTCGGGGAGCTGTTTTTT. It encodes CASSFTSARGPVLGELFF.

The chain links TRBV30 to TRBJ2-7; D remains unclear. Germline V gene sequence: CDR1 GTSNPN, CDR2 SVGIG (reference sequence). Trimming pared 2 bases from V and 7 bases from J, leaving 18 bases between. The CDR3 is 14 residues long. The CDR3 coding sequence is TGTGCCTGGAGTTATTTAGGGTTAGTTAGTGAGCAGTACTTC. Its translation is CAWSYLGLVSEQYF. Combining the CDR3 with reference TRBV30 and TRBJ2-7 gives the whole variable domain SQTIHQWPATLVQPVGSPLSLECTVEGTSNPNLYWYRQAAGRGLQLLFYSVGIGQISSEVPQNLSASRPQDRQFILSSKKLLLSDSGFYLCAWSYLGLVSEQYFGPGTRLTVT.

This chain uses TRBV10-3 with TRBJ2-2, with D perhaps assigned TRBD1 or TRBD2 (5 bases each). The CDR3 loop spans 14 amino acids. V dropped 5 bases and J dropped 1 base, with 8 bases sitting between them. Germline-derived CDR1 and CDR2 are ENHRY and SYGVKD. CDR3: CAISMGRNTGELFF. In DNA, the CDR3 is TGTGCCATCAGTATGGGACGGAACACCGGGGAGCTGTTTTTT.

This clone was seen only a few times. CDR3 in DNA: TGTGCCAGCAGCTTAGCGGGAGTTCCCTCCTACGAGCAGTACTTC. Protein product: CASSLAGVPSYEQYF. The chain employs TRBV7-9 and TRBJ2-7, with D possibly matching TRBD2 (5 bases). The CDR3 is 15 residues long. Germline V gene sequence: CDR1 SEHNR, CDR2 FQNEAQ (reference sequence). Trimming shortened V by 0 bases and J by 0 bases, and 9 bases separated the two germline ends.

CDR3: CASTLPPDRGPSRGNQPQHF. The CDR3 bases are TGTGCCAGCACCCTACCGCCGGACAGGGGTCCGAGTAGGGGCAATCAGCCCCAGCATTTT. The V and J genes are TRBV27 and TRBJ1-5, with 9 bases lining up with TRBD1. The CDR3 contains 20 residues. The junction had 21 bases not matched to a gene; V was cut back by 7 bases and J by 2 bases. Germline V gene data show CDR1 as MNHEY and CDR2 as SMNVEV (reference sequence).

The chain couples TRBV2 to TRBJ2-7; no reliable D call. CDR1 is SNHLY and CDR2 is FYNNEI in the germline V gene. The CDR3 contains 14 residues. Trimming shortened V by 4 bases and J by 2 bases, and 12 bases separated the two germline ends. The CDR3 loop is CASSARRLTYEQYF. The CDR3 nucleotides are TGTGCCAGCAGTGCTCGGCGGTTAACCTACGAGCAGTACTTC. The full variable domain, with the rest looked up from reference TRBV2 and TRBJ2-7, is EPEVTQTPSHQVTQMGQEVILRCVPISNHLYFYWYRQILGQKVEFLVSFYNNEISEKSEIFDDQFSVERPDGSNFTLKIRSTKLEDSAMYFCASSARRLTYEQYFGPGTRLTVT.

The CDR3 protein is CASSQGRTQTYNEQFF. CDR3 nucleotides: TGCGCCAGCAGCCAAGGTCGGACTCAGACCTACAATGAGCAGTTCTTC. The chain links TRBV4-3 to TRBJ2-1; D possibly corresponds to TRBD2 (5 bases). CDR3 size: 16 residues. V lost 1 base to trimming and J lost 2 bases, with 12 bases between them. Per germline, CDR1 LGHNA and CDR2 YSLEER.

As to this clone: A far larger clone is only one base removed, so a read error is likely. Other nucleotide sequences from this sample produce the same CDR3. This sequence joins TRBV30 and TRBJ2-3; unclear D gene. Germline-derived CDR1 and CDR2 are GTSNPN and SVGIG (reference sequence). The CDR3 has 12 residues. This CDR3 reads CAWTGSTDTQYF. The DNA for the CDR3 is TGTGCCTGGACTGGCAGCACGGATACGCAGTATTTT.

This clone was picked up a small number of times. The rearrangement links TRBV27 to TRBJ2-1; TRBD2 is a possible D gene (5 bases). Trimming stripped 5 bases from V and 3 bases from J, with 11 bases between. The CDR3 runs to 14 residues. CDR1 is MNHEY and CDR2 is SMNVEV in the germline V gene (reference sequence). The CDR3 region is CASSPRGIYNEQFF. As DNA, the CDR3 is TGTGCCAGCAGTCCCCGGGGTATCTACAATGAGCAGTTCTTC.

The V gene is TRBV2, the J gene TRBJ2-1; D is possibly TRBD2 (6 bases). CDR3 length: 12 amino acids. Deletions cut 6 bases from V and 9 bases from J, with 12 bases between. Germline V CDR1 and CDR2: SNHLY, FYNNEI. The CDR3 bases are TGTGCCAGCAGAACCATGGGGGGTGAGCAGTTCTTC. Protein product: CASRTMGGEQFF.

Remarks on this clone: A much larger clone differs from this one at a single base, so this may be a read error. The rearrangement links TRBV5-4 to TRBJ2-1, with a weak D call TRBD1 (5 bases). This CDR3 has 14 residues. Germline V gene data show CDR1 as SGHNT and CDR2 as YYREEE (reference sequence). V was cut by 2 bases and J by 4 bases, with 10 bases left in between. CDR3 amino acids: CASSFEPGYNEQFF. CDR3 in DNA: TGTGCCAGCAGCTTTGAGCCAGGGTACAATGAGCAGTTCTTC.

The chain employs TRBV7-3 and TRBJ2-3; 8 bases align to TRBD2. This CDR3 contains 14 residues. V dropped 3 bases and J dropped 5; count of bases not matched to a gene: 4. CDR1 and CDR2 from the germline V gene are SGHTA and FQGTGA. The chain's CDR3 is CASSFREGLDTQYF. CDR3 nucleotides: TGTGCCAGCAGCTTCCGGGAGGGTCTAGATACGCAGTATTTT.

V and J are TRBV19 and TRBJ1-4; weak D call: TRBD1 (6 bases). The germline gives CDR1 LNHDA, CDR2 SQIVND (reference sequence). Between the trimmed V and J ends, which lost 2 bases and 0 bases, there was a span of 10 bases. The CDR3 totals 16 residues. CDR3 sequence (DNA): TGTGCCAGTAGTATAAACAGGGAAGCAACTAATGAAAAACTGTTTTTT. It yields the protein CASSINREATNEKLFF.

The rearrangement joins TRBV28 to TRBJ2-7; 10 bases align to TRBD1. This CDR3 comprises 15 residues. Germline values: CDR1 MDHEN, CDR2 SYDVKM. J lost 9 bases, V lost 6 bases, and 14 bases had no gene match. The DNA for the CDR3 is TGTGCCAGCAGCGACTCGGGGACAGGGGAAGTGAGGCAGTACTTC. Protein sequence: CASSDSGTGEVRQYF.

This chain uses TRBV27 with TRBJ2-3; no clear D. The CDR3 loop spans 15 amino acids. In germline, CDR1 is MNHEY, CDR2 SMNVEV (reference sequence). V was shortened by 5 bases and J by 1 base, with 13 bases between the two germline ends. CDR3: CASSPSSTGTDTQYF. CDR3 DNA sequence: TGTGCCAGCAGTCCCTCCTCCACCGGCACAGATACGCAGTATTTT.

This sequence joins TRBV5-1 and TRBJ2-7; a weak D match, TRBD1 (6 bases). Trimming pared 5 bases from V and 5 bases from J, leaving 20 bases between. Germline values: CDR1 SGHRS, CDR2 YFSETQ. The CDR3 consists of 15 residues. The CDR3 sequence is CASRRLGNRDHEQYF. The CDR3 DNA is TGCGCCAGCAGGCGCCTCGGAAACAGGGACCACGAGCAGTACTTC.

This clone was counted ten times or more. The CDR3 DNA follows: TGTGCCAGCACCCAAGGTAGGGGTGATCAGCCCCAGCATTTT. Amino acid sequence: CASTQGRGDQPQHF. The V gene is TRBV6-1, the J gene TRBJ1-5; tentatively, D is TRBD1 (5 bases). Trimming shortened V by 7 bases and J by 5 bases, and 15 bases separated the two germline ends. CDR3 size: 14 residues. CDR1 is MNHNS and CDR2 is SASEGT in the germline V gene.